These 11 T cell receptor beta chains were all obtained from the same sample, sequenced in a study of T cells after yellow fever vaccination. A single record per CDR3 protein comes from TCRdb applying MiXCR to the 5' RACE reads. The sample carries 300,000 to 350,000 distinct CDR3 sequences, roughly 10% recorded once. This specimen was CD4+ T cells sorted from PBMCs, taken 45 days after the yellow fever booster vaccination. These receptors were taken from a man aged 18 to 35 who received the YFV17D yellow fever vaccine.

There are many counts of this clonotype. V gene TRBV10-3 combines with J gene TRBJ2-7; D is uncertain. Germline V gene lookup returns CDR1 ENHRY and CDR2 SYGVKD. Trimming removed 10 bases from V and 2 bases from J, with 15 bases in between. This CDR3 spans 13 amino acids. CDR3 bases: TGTGCCAACCCGCCGGGTTTGCCCTACGAGCAGTACTTC. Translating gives CANPPGLPYEQYF.

The CDR3 sequence is CASTPWEPWGGANTEAFF. In DNA form, the CDR3 reads TGCGCCAGCACCCCATGGGAGCCTTGGGGGGGCGCGAACACTGAAGCTTTCTTT. The chain combines TRBV4-3 with TRBJ1-1; weak D call: TRBD1 (6 bases). Trimming removed 7 bases from V and 1 base from J, with 25 bases in between. Germline V CDR1 and CDR2: LGHNA, YSLEER. This CDR3 spans 18 amino acids.

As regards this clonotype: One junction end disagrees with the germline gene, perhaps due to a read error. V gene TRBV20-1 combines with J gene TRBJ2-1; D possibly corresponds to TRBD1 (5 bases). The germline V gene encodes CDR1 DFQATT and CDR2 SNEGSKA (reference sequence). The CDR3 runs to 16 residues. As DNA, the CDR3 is TGCTGTGCTAGTGATAGGGGCAGACGCTCCTACAATGAGCAGTTCTTC. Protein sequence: CCASDRGRRSYNEQFF.

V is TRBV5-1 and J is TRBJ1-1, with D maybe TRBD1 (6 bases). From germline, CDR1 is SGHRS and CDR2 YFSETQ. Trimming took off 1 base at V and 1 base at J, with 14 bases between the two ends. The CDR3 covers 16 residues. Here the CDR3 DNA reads TGCGCCAGCAGCTTGTTTACCGGGGGCGAGAACACTGAAGCTTTCTTT. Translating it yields CASSLFTGGENTEAFF.

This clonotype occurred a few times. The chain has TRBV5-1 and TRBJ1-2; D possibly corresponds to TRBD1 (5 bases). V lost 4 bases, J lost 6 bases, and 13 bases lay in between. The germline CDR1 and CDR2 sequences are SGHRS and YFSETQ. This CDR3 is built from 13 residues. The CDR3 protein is CASSPQGLDGYTF. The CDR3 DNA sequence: TGCGCCAGCAGCCCCCAGGGACTCGATGGCTACACCTTC.

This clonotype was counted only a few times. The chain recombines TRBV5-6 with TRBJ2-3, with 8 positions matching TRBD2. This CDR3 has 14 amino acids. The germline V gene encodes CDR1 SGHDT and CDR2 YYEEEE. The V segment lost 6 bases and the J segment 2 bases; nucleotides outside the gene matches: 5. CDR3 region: CASTQRGTTDTQYF. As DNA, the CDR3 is TGTGCCAGCACCCAGCGGGGGACCACAGATACGCAGTATTTT.

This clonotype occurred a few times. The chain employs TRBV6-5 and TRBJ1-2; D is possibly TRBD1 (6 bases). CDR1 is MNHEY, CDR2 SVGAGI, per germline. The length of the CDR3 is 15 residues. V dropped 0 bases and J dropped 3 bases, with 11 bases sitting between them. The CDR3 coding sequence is TGTGCCAGCAGTTACTCCGCGGGACAAGACTATGGCTACACCTTC. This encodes CASSYSAGQDYGYTF.

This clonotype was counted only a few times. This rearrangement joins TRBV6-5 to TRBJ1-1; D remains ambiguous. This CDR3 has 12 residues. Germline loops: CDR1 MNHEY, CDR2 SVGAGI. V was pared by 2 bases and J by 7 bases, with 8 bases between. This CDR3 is CASSYKRGEAFF. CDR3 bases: TGTGCCAGCAGTTACAAGCGAGGTGAAGCTTTCTTT.

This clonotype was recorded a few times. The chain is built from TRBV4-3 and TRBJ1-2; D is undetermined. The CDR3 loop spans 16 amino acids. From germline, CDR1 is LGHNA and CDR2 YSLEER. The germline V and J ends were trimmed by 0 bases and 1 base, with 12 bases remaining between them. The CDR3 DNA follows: TGCGCCAGCAGCCAAGAGCCCTCCACAGTTAACTATGGCTACACCTTC. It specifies CASSQEPSTVNYGYTF.

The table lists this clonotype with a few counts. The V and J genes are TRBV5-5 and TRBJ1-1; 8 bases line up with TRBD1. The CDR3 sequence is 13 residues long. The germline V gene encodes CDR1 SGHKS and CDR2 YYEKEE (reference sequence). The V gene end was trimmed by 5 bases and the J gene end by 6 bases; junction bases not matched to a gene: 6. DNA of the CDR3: TGTGCCAGCAGAAGAACAGGGGGGGCTGAAGCTTTCTTT. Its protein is CASRRTGGAEAFF.

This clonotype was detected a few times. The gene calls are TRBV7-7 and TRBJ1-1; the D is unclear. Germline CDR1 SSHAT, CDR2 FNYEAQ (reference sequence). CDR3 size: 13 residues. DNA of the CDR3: TGTGCTACCTCCAGAACAGTGAACACTGAAGCTTTCTTT. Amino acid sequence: CATSRTVNTEAFF.